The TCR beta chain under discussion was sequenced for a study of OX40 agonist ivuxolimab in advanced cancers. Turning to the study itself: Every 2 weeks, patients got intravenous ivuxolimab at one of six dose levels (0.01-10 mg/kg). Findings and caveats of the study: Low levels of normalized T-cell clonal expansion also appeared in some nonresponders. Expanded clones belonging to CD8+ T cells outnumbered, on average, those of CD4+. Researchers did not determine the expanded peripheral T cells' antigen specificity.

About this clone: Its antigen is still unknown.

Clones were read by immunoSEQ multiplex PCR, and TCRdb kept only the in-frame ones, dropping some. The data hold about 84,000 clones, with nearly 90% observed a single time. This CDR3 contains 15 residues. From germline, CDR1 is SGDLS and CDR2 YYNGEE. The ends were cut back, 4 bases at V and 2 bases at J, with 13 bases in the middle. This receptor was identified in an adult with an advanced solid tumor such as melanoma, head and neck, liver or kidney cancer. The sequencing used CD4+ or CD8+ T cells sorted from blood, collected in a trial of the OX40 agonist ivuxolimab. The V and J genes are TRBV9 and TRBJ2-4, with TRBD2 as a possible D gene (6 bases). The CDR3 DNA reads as TGTGCCAGCAGCCCTCTGGGGGGAACCAAAAACATTCAGTACTTC. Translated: CASSPLGGTKNIQYF.